Sequencing of this TCR beta chain was carried out in a study of blood T cells in healthy people across ages. CDR1 SQVTM and CDR2 ANQGSEA come from the germline V gene. The CDR3 covers 15 residues. Trimming shortened V by 4 bases and J by 0 bases, and 15 bases separated the two germline ends. A second PCR of about 6 to 11 cycles used a sample-barcoded 5' primer and a J-beta primer mix. From the 5' RACE reads, TCRdb called clonotypes with MiXCR, one entry per CDR3 protein. This sample has about 1.8 million distinct CDR3 sequences, with about 50% found just once. The rearrangement joins TRBV29-1 to TRBJ1-1; D is perhaps TRBD1 (5 bases). The TCR was taken from a woman aged 40 to 49 in good health. Source material: blood. This CDR3 reads CSVVGGFFMNTEAFF. In DNA, the CDR3 is TGCAGCGTTGTTGGGGGGTTCTTCATGAACACTGAAGCTTTCTTT.